These T cell receptor beta chains were read from a single sample in a study of cytomegalovirus exposure and HLA in healthy donors. TCRdb's copy holds only in-frame clones and misses some; the assay was immunoSEQ multiplex PCR. Of some 34,000 clones listed, about 67% were seen once; the top ten hold over 9%. Sequencing was done on a sample of PBMCs. Receptors originate from a man aged 40-49 years in good health and CMV-seropositive. The CDR3 runs from the conserved cysteine through the conserved F or W. D genes are given only for firm matches. Expanded clones are given a class, and other clones once, few, many or no size at all.

V,D,size,J,DNA,CDR3
TRBV5-6,.,.,TRBJ1-2,TGTGCCAGCAGCTTGGAGGCAGGCTATGGCTACACCTTC,CASSLEAGYGYTF
TRBV11-3,TRBD1,few,TRBJ2-7,TGTGCCAGCAGCGAGGACAGGGGGCTCTACGAGCAGTACTTC,CASSEDRGLYEQYF
TRBV7-9,.,.,TRBJ1-2,TGTGCCAGCGGCTTAGCGGCACCCGACAAAGGCTACACCTTC,CASGLAAPDKGYTF
TRBV25-1,.,few,TRBJ1-3,TGTGCCAGCGGGCCGGGGGACACCATATATTTT,CASGPGDTIYF
TRBV30,.,.,TRBJ1-4,TGTGCCTGGAGTGTAGTAAGGGGGGGTAATGAAAAACTGTTTTTT,CAWSVVRGGNEKLFF
TRBV6-6,TRBD1,.,TRBJ1-1,TGTGCCAGCAGTGGACAGGGGGCCGGGACTGAAGCTTTCTTT,CASSGQGAGTEAFF
TRBV4-2,TRBD2,medium-sized,TRBJ2-5,TGTGCCAGCAGCCAAGTTTTCTCAGCGGGGGGCGGAGAGACCCAGTACTTC,CASSQVFSAGGGETQYF
TRBV30,.,.,TRBJ2-5,TGTGCCTGGAGTGGGACAGTGGGGGAGACCCAGTACTTC,CAWSGTVGETQYF
TRBV18,TRBD2,.,TRBJ2-1,TGTGCCAGCTCCCTCGCTAGCGGGGGGGCCTGGAATGAGCAGTTCTTC,CASSLASGGAWNEQFF
TRBV20-1,TRBD1,.,TRBJ2-1,TGCAGTGTTCCGACAGGGGCGGAACAGTTCTTC,CSVPTGAEQFF
TRBV10-3,.,.,TRBJ2-7,TGTGCCATCAGTGAGCGGGGCTACGAGCAGTACTTC,CAISERGYEQYF
TRBV5-1,TRBD1,few,TRBJ2-4,TGCGCCAGCAGCTTGGGGGGGACAGGGCCTATTCAGTACTTC,CASSLGGTGPIQYF
TRBV6-1,.,.,TRBJ1-5,TGTGCCTCTAGCGGGGGGGTGGAGGGTCAGCCCCAGCATTTT,CASSGGVEGQPQHF
TRBV2,.,.,TRBJ2-2,TGTGCCAGCGGTTGGGACAAATTCACCGGGGAGCTGTTTTTT,CASGWDKFTGELFF
TRBV6-1,.,few,TRBJ1-6,TGTGCCAGCAGTGAAGCGCTGCGACAGGCCCTCTCCTATAATTCACCCCTCCACTTT,CASSEALRQALSYNSPLHF
TRBV2,.,.,TRBJ1-6,TGTGCCGTCCCAACCGGGAGGAATTCACCCCTCCACTTT,CAVPTGRNSPLHF
TRBV2,TRBD2,few,TRBJ2-5,TGTGCCAGCAGGGGGACTAGCGGGGGCTGGGAGACCCAGTACTTC,CASRGTSGGWETQYF
TRBV7-3,.,.,TRBJ1-1,TGTGCCAGCACCTGGAGGTTGATGAACACTGAAGCTTTCTTT,CASTWRLMNTEAFF
TRBV25-1,TRBD2,.,TRBJ2-5,TGTGCCAGCTCGGGGGGGTACCAAGAGACCCAGTACTTC,CASSGGYQETQYF
TRBV11-2,TRBD2,.,TRBJ2-1,TGTGCCAGCAGCTTCGGACTAGCGGCTTTTAATGAGCAGTTCTTC,CASSFGLAAFNEQFF
TRBV5-1,TRBD2,few,TRBJ2-2,TGCGCCAGCAGCTTGGGGCCCAAGAGCGGGGGTAACACCGGGGAGCTGTTTTTT,CASSLGPKSGGNTGELFF
TRBV19,.,.,TRBJ1-5,TGTGCCAGTAACCTCGGCGGGGGTCCGGCTAATCAGCCCCAGCATTTT,CASNLGGGPANQPQHF
TRBV2,TRBD1,.,TRBJ2-2,TGTGCCAGCCTCGAGGGGGCTTTGGACACCGGGGAGCTGTTTTTT,CASLEGALDTGELFF
TRBV5-6,.,once,TRBJ2-7,TGTGCCAGCAGCTTTGGGCCCATTCGACAGGTCAGCTCCTACGAGCAGTACTTC,CASSFGPIRQVSSYEQYF
TRBV5-4,.,.,TRBJ1-6,TGTGCCAGCAGCTTGATGCGGGATTCACCCCTCCACTTT,CASSLMRDSPLHF
TRBV2,TRBD1,.,TRBJ2-2,TGTGCCAGCAGCGCGACAGGGAAAACCGGGGAGCTGTTTTTT,CASSATGKTGELFF
TRBV5-1,.,.,TRBJ2-5,TGCGCCAGCAGCTTGGGGAGGCACGGGACCCAGTACTTC,CASSLGRHGTQYF
TRBV27,TRBD1,.,TRBJ2-7,TGTGCCAGCAGGCCGACCGGGACAGGGGGCCGCGAGCAGTACTTC,CASRPTGTGGREQYF
TRBV5-1,TRBD1,.,TRBJ2-1,TGCGCCAGCAGCTGGGACAGCATCAATGAGCAGTTCTTC,CASSWDSINEQFF
TRBV30,TRBD2,.,TRBJ2-3,TGTGCCTGGAGTGGCGGGGGGGCCTGGACAGATACGCAGTATTTT,CAWSGGGAWTDTQYF
TRBV7-3,.,.,TRBJ2-1,TGTGCCAGCAGCTTATTGGGGGGAGCCTACAATGAGCAGTTCTTC,CASSLLGGAYNEQFF
TRBV30,.,.,TRBJ2-5,TGTGCCTGGGGGATGGTTGGGCGGGGCGGGGCCCAGTACTTC,CAWGMVGRGGAQYF
TRBV7-9,.,.,TRBJ2-5,TGTGCCAGCATCGGAGGGGAGACCCAGTACTTC,CASIGGETQYF
TRBV29-1,TRBD1,.,TRBJ2-7,TGCAGCGTTGGGACAGGGGGCAGCCACGAGCAGTACTTC,CSVGTGGSHEQYF
TRBV19,TRBD2,.,TRBJ2-5,TGTGCCAGTAGTACCTCTCGACTAGCGGGGCTCGAGACCCAGTACTTC,CASSTSRLAGLETQYF
TRBV19,TRBD1,once,TRBJ1-5,TGTGCCAGTACCAACGGACAGGTAGACAATCAGCCCCAGCATTTT,CASTNGQVDNQPQHF
TRBV10-3,TRBD1,.,TRBJ1-2,TGTGCCACTCCGACAGGGAACTATGGCTACACCTTC,CATPTGNYGYTF
TRBV29-1,TRBD1,.,TRBJ1-1,TGCAGCGCCACGGGACAGGGGTTGAACACTGAAGCTTTCTTT,CSATGQGLNTEAFF